The rows below give T cell receptor beta chains drawn from one sample of a study of memory CD4+ T cells and cytomegalovirus serostatus. Assay used: immunoSEQ multiplex PCR; TCRdb lists only in-frame clones, some missing. Among almost 45,000 clones, around three quarters were seen once, and the ten largest hold around 1.1%. Sequenced input: memory CD4+ T cells from blood. The receptors shown here come from an adult in good health and CMV-seronegative. The CDR3 runs from the conserved cysteine through the conserved F or W. The D gene is left open where the match is weak. Only part of the rows carry a size: once, few, many, or a class if the clone is expanded.

clone size,J gene,D gene,V gene,CDR3 protein,CDR3 DNA
NA,TRBJ2-5,TRBD2,TRBV28,CASSRGGRETQYF,TGTGCCAGCAGCCGGGGGGGGAGAGAGACCCAGTACTTC
NA,TRBJ1-2,TRBD1,TRBV10-3,CASAVDGQGGYGYTF,TGTGCCAGCGCAGTGGATGGACAGGGGGGCTATGGCTACACCTTC
NA,TRBJ2-5,NA,TRBV4-2,CASSQDRGETQYF,TGTGCCAGCAGCCAAGATAGGGGAGAGACCCAGTACTTC
few,TRBJ1-1,TRBD1,TRBV9,CASSVDGDSRAFF,TGTGCCAGCAGCGTAGATGGGGACAGTAGAGCTTTCTTT
NA,TRBJ1-1,NA,TRBV18,CASSPFGGKDTEAFF,TGTGCCAGCTCACCCTTTGGGGGGAAGGACACTGAAGCTTTCTTT
NA,TRBJ2-7,NA,TRBV12-5,CASGFGDEQYF,TGTGCTAGTGGTTTCGGCGACGAGCAGTACTTC
NA,TRBJ1-2,NA,TRBV19,CASSIDRTDGYTF,TGTGCCAGTAGTATAGATCGAACGGATGGCTACACCTTC
NA,TRBJ1-2,NA,TRBV5-6,CASSLEGGYTF,TGTGCCAGCAGCTTGGAGGGAGGCTACACCTTC
NA,TRBJ2-7,TRBD2,TRBV6-6,CASRGTSGRTYEQYF,TGTGCCAGCAGGGGAACTAGCGGGAGGACCTACGAGCAGTACTTC
NA,TRBJ2-7,NA,TRBV30,CAWSSLAVYEQYF,TGTGCCTGGAGTTCTTTGGCAGTCTACGAGCAGTACTTC
NA,TRBJ1-5,NA,TRBV6-1,CASSGGRGQPQHF,TGTGCCAGCAGTGGCGGGAGAGGTCAGCCCCAGCATTTT
NA,TRBJ1-4,NA,TRBV18,CASSPFATNEKLFF,TGTGCCAGCTCACCGTTTGCAACTAATGAAAAACTGTTTTTT
NA,TRBJ2-3,TRBD2,TRBV10-1,CARGSGRPSTDTQYF,TGCGCCCGGGGTAGCGGGAGGCCTAGCACAGATACGCAGTATTTT
NA,TRBJ2-7,TRBD2,TRBV5-1,CASSASSGRYEQYF,TGCGCCAGCAGCGCCTCTAGCGGGAGGTACGAGCAGTACTTC
NA,TRBJ2-7,TRBD2,TRBV7-2,CASSLIGTSGGYEQYF,TGTGCCAGCAGCTTAATAGGGACTAGCGGGGGATACGAGCAGTACTTC
NA,TRBJ2-2,TRBD2,TRBV5-4,CASSSPSGRKAGELFF,TGTGCCAGCAGCTCCCCTAGCGGGAGGAAGGCCGGGGAGCTGTTTTTT
NA,TRBJ2-3,TRBD2,TRBV6-5,CASSPLAGEDTQYF,TGTGCCAGCAGTCCATTAGCGGGAGAGGATACGCAGTATTTT
NA,TRBJ2-2,NA,TRBV19,CASSIDVSLSTGELFF,TGTGCCAGTAGTATAGATGTGTCACTATCCACCGGGGAGCTGTTTTTT
NA,TRBJ1-2,NA,TRBV6-1,CASSLLRDNNYGYTF,TGTGCCAGCAGTTTGCTCAGGGACAATAACTATGGCTACACCTTC
NA,TRBJ2-3,TRBD1,TRBV5-5,CASSLDRGRTQYF,TGTGCCAGCAGCCTCGACAGGGGACGAACGCAGTATTTT
NA,TRBJ2-1,NA,TRBV5-1,CASSFAASGLSNEQFF,TGCGCCAGCAGCTTCGCAGCCTCGGGACTTTCGAATGAGCAGTTCTTC
NA,TRBJ1-5,TRBD1,TRBV6-1,CASAGQEGQNQPQHF,TGTGCCAGCGCCGGACAGGAGGGACAGAATCAGCCCCAGCATTTT
few,TRBJ1-2,TRBD1,TRBV19,CASSRQGAYGYTF,TGTGCCAGTAGTCGACAGGGCGCTTATGGCTACACCTTC
few,TRBJ1-5,NA,TRBV11-2,CASSLDWVNQPQHF,TGTGCCAGCAGCTTAGATTGGGTCAATCAGCCCCAGCATTTT
NA,TRBJ1-2,TRBD1,TRBV2,CASRRQQGSGYTF,TGTGCCAGCAGGCGGCAACAGGGGAGTGGCTACACCTTC
NA,TRBJ1-1,TRBD1,TRBV25-1,CATETQGVGTEAFF,TGTGCCACCGAGACCCAGGGGGTTGGCACTGAAGCTTTCTTT
NA,TRBJ2-2,NA,TRBV11-3,CASSLAPDGGELFF,TGTGCCAGCAGTCTGGCCCCGGATGGCGGGGAGCTGTTTTTT
NA,TRBJ2-2,NA,TRBV7-2,CASSLDTTGELFF,TGTGCCAGCAGCCTGGACACCACCGGGGAGCTGTTTTTT
NA,TRBJ1-3,NA,TRBV11-2,CASSYIQERFGNTIYF,TGTGCCAGCAGCTATATACAGGAAAGGTTCGGAAACACCATATATTTT
NA,TRBJ2-5,TRBD2,TRBV5-1,CASSLETSGQETQYF,TGCGCCAGCAGCTTGGAGACTAGCGGCCAAGAGACCCAGTACTTC
once,TRBJ2-1,TRBD2,TRBV19,CASSTLAGGGNEQFF,TGTGCCAGTAGTACCCTGGCGGGAGGGGGGAATGAGCAGTTCTTC
NA,TRBJ2-3,NA,TRBV7-9,CASSTSTDTQYF,TGTGCCAGCAGCACCAGCACAGATACGCAGTATTTT
NA,TRBJ2-3,TRBD2,TRBV30,CAWSRLAGVLGTDTQYF,TGTGCCTGGAGTAGGCTAGCGGGAGTTTTGGGCACAGATACGCAGTATTTT
NA,TRBJ2-1,NA,TRBV15,CATSPPGAGADEQFF,TGTGCCACCAGCCCTCCGGGGGCTGGGGCCGATGAGCAGTTCTTC
NA,TRBJ2-3,NA,TRBV20-1,CSLAFGNTQYF,TGCAGTTTAGCCTTTGGAAATACGCAGTATTTT
NA,TRBJ1-2,NA,TRBV19,CASSTGLGAGYGYTF,TGTGCCAGTAGTACTGGGCTCGGGGCGGGTTATGGCTACACCTTC
NA,TRBJ2-6,NA,TRBV30,CAWTLPSGANVLTF,TGTGCCTGGACTCTTCCCTCTGGGGCCAACGTCCTGACTTTC